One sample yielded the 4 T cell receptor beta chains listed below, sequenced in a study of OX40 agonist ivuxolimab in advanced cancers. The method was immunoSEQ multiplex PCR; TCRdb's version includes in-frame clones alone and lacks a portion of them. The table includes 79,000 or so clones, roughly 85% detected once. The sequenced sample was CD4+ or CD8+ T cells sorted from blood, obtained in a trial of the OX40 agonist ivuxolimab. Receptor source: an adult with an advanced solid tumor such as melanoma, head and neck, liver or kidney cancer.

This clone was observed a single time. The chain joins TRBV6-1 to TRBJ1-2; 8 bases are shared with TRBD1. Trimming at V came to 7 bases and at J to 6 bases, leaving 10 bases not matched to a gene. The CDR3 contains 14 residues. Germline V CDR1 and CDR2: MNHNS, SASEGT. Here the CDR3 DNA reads TGTGCCAGCACACGGGGGATACAGGGGGATGGCTACACCTTC. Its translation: CASTRGIQGDGYTF.

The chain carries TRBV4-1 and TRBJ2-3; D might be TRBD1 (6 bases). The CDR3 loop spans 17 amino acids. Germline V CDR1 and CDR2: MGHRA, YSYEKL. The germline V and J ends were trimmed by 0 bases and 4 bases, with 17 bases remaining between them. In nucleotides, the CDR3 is TGCGCCAGCAGCCAAGAGAGAACAGGGAGTTTCTCAGATACGCAGTATTTT. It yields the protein CASSQERTGSFSDTQYF.

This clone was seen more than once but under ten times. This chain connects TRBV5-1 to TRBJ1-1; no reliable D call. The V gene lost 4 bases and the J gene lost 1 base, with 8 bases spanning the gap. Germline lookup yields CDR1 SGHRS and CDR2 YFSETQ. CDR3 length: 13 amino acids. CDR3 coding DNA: TGCGCCAGCAGCCAGGACTGGAACACTGAAGCTTTCTTT. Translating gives CASSQDWNTEAFF. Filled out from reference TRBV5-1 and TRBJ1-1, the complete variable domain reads KAGVTQTPRYLIKTRGQQVTLSCSPISGHRSVSWYQQTPGQGLQFLFEYFSETQRNKGNFPGRFSGRQFSNSRSEMNVSTLELGDSALYLCASSQDWNTEAFFGQGTRLTVV.

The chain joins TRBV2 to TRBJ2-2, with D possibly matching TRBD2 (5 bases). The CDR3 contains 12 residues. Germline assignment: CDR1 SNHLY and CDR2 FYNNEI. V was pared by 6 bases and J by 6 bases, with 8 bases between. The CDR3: CASREVAGELFF. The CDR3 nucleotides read TGTGCCAGCAGGGAGGTGGCCGGGGAGCTGTTTTTT.